Detailed here is one T cell receptor beta chain. Seattle's cohort entered during active infection and was followed longitudinally. Assay: immunoSEQ multiplex PCR; the TCRdb copy retains only in-frame clones and omits some. Seen here are 10,000 to 15,000 clones, 65% to 80% observed once, and the top ten hold around 10%. The CDR3 is 15 amino acids. This record belongs to a study of blood T cell repertoires in COVID-19. The overall study: Sites in the United States, Italy and Spain provided acute and convalescent COVID-19 samples. T cells, B-cell-depleted T cells, or PBMCs provided the cDNA or gDNA that served as material.

What was sequenced was peripheral blood. This TCR was sampled from a man aged 60 to 69 with COVID-19, enrolled during active disease. The gene calls are TRBV21-1 and TRBJ2-3; TRBD2, the D gene given by the table, was not confirmed from the DNA. TRBV21-1 is tagged as a pseudogene. The chain's CDR3 is CASSITGGDTDTQYF. CDR3 DNA: TGTGCCAGCAGCATTACGGGGGGTGACACAGATACGCAGTATTTT.